The 10 T cell receptor beta chains presented below share a single source sample, sequenced in a study of CD8 T cells in Susac syndrome. RNA was extracted with the RNeasy kit, and a quantity of about 0.45 to 1 ug was reverse transcribed using random hexamers. MiXCR, applied by TCRdb to the immunoSEQ multiplex PCR reads, yields one record per CDR3 protein. The data hold 70,000 to 95,000 distinct CDR3 sequences, with roughly 94% observed a single time. The specimen sequenced was CD8+ T cells from PBMCs. These TCRs come from a human donor with Susac syndrome.

This clonotype was counted once. This chain uses TRBV27 with TRBJ2-3; D possibly corresponds to TRBD2 (5 bases). The germline CDR1 and CDR2 sequences are MNHEY and SMNVEV (reference sequence). The CDR3 is made up of 14 amino acids. Deletions cut 3 bases from V and 0 bases from J, with 7 bases between. CDR3 region: CASSFGISTDTQYF. For the CDR3, the DNA is TGTGCCAGCAGTTTCGGGATTAGCACAGATACGCAGTATTTT.

This clonotype came up once. This chain connects TRBV19 to TRBJ1-5; tentative D call: TRBD1 (5 bases). This CDR3 is built from 11 residues. V lost 10 bases, J lost 16 bases, and 20 bases lay in between. Germline CDR1 LNHDA, CDR2 SQIVND (reference sequence). The CDR3 protein is CATSWGYEFHF. For the CDR3, the DNA is TGTGCCACCTCTTGGGGGTACGAATTCCATTTT.

The rearrangement uses TRBV27 and TRBJ2-1; D is undetermined. V dropped 3 bases and J dropped 2 bases, with 17 bases sitting between them. CDR1 is MNHEY, CDR2 SMNVEV, per germline (reference sequence). The CDR3 length is 17 residues. The CDR3: CASSFLWGVSPYNEQFF. Here the CDR3 DNA reads TGTGCCAGCAGTTTCTTATGGGGTGTTAGCCCCTACAATGAGCAGTTCTTC.

This clonotype was seen just once. This chain connects TRBV18 to TRBJ1-5; TRBD1 might be the D (5 bases). This CDR3 spans 14 amino acids. CDR1 and CDR2 from the germline V gene are KGHSH and LQKENI. Trimming took 3 bases from V and 8 from J, leaving 14 bases between them. In nucleotides, the CDR3 is TGTGCCAGCTCACCCGAGCAGGGCCCTGAGCCCCAGCATTTT. This translates into CASSPEQGPEPQHF.

This rearrangement joins TRBV30 to TRBJ2-7, with D perhaps assigned TRBD1 or TRBD2 (5 bases each). Trimming pared 1 base from V and 2 bases from J, leaving 9 bases between. Per the germline V gene, CDR1 is GTSNPN and CDR2 is SVGIG (reference sequence). The CDR3 totals 13 residues. The chain's CDR3 is CAWSAGLTYEQYF. CDR3 DNA: TGTGCCTGGAGTGCGGGGCTTACCTACGAGCAGTACTTC.

The V call is TRBV5-6, the J call TRBJ1-1; D perhaps matches TRBD1 (5 bases). Trimming removed 2 bases from V and 0 bases from J, with 8 bases in between. This CDR3 is 14 amino acids long. Per the germline V gene, CDR1 is SGHDT and CDR2 is YYEEEE. The CDR3 sequence is CASSFRTLNTEAFF. In nucleotides, the CDR3 is TGTGCCAGCAGCTTCCGGACACTGAACACTGAAGCTTTCTTT. Together with reference TRBV5-6 and TRBJ1-1, the CDR3 gives the full variable domain: DAGVTQSPTHLIKTRGQQVTLRCSPKSGHDTVSWYQQALGQGPQFIFQYYEEEERQRGNFPDRFSGHQFPNYSSELNVNALLLGDSALYLCASSFRTLNTEAFFGQGTRLTVV.

The chain joins TRBV27 to TRBJ2-7, with 7 bases aligning to TRBD2. Germline lookup yields CDR1 MNHEY and CDR2 SMNVEV (reference sequence). V lost 0 bases to trimming and J lost 1 base; unmatched junction nucleotides: 3. This CDR3 is 15 amino acids long. Written as DNA, the CDR3 is TGTGCCAGCAGTTTATCCGGCGGGGGATCCTACGAGCAGTACTTC. It encodes CASSLSGGGSYEQYF.

Only one count was recorded for this clonotype. This chain joins TRBV27 and TRBJ1-5; D remains unclear. The CDR3 is 13 residues long. Germline-derived CDR1 and CDR2 are MNHEY and SMNVEV (reference sequence). Trimming took off 5 bases at V and 5 bases at J, with 10 bases between the two ends. CDR3 protein: CASSPLPHQPQHF. CDR3 nucleotides: TGTGCCAGCAGTCCGCTGCCGCATCAGCCCCAGCATTTT.

The chain is built from TRBV4-3 and TRBJ2-1, with D maybe TRBD2 (5 bases). Between the trimmed V and J ends, which lost 1 base and 2 bases, there was a span of 9 bases. Germline V gene data show CDR1 as LGHNA and CDR2 as YSLEER. CDR3 length equals 15 residues. Here the CDR3 DNA reads TGCGCCAGCAGCCAAGTAGCCGGGACCTACAATGAGCAGTTCTTC. Translating it yields CASSQVAGTYNEQFF.

This chain links TRBV20-1 with TRBJ2-5; possible D gene TRBD2, 6 bases. Trimming pared 0 bases from V and 2 bases from J, leaving 13 bases between. The CDR3 covers 15 residues. CDR1 is DFQATT, CDR2 SNEGSKA, per germline (reference sequence). The CDR3 protein is CSARDLGSPQETQYF. As DNA, the CDR3 is TGCAGTGCTAGAGATCTCGGGAGTCCACAAGAGACCCAGTACTTC.